The present T cell receptor (beta chain) was sequenced within a study of shared clonotypes between healthy human individuals. The CDR3 is 13 amino acids. Germline values: CDR1 MDHEN, CDR2 SYDVKM. V lost 5 bases to trimming and J lost 9 bases; unmatched junction nucleotides: 4. To note about this clone: What it recognizes is unknown.

Notes on the study in general: With a few donors compared, roughly 5% of naive CD4 clonotypes were shared. Naive subsets, compared against memory subsets, generally had larger estimated richness values.

Each cell subset's genomic DNA was divided evenly among several immunoSEQ plates. Profiling relied on immunoSEQ multiplex PCR, and the TCRdb table lists in-frame clones only, not all of them. The repertoire holds around 690,000 clones, with 80% to 95% as singletons. The J gene is TRBJ2-1, the V gene TRBV28; 10 bases align to TRBD2. The receptor comes from a man younger than 35 in good health. Some clones in this sample may be carry-over from other donors' samples. The specimen sequenced was memory CD8+ T cells from PBMCs. As for subset: CD45RO+ cells pooled with CCR7-negative TemRA cells. CDR3 nucleotide sequence: TGTGCCAGCAGTCTGGGACTAGCGTTTGAGCAGTTCTTC. This sequence encodes CASSLGLAFEQFF.